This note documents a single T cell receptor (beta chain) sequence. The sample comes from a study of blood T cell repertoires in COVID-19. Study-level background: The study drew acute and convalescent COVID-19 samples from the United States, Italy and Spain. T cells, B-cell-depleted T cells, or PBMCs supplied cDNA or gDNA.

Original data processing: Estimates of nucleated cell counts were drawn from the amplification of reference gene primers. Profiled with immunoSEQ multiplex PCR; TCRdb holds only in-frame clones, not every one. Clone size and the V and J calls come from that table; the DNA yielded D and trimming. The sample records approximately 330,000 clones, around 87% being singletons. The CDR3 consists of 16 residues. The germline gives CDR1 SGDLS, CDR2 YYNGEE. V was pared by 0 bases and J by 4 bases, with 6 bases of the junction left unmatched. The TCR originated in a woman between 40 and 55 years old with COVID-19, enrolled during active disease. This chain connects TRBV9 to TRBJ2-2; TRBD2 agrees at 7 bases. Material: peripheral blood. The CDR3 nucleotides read TGTGCCAGCAGCGTAGCCCCCAGGGAGGGCACCGGGGAGCTGTTTTTT. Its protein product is CASSVAPREGTGELFF.